This T cell receptor (beta chain) was documented in a study of blood T cell repertoires in COVID-19. Germline lookup yields CDR1 SGHRS and CDR2 YFSETQ. This CDR3 contains 16 residues. J was trimmed by 2 bases and V by 4 bases; bases with no gene match: 9. Profiled with immunoSEQ multiplex PCR; TCRdb holds only in-frame clones, not every one. The table has just over 300,000 clones, about nine tenths seen once; the top ten hold less than 4.5%. The TCR originated in a man under 40 who had recovered from COVID-19. Sample: PBMCs or T cells enriched from blood (not recorded which). V usage is TRBV5-1 and J usage is TRBJ1-3; 7 bases are a match to TRBD1. In DNA, the CDR3 is TGCGCCAGCAGCGCGTCCGGGACAGAAACTGGAAACACCATATATTTT. The encoded protein is CASSASGTETGNTIYF.